Following are 25 T cell receptor beta chains from one sample sequenced in a study of blood T cell repertoires in COVID-19. Sequencing was performed with immunoSEQ multiplex PCR; in TCRdb, only in-frame clones are kept and a portion is missing. The sample consists of about 400,000 clones, under 90% of them appearing once. The sample consisted of PBMCs or T cells enriched from blood (not recorded which). The receptors here all came from a woman aged 25 to 39 who had recovered from COVID-19.

The chain combines TRBV20-1 with TRBJ2-6; D is perhaps TRBD1 (5 bases). Germline values: CDR1 DFQATT, CDR2 SNEGSKA (reference sequence). V was shortened by 3 bases and J by 3 bases, with 15 bases between the two germline ends. This CDR3 comprises 16 residues. This CDR3 reads CSASSLGDYGANVLTF. Written as DNA, the CDR3 is TGCAGTGCTAGTTCCTTAGGGGATTATGGGGCCAACGTCCTGACTTTC.

The V call is TRBV9, the J call TRBJ2-1; 8 nucleotides agree with TRBD1. V lost 2 bases, J lost 5 bases, and 6 bases stayed unmatched. CDR1 and CDR2 from the germline V gene are SGDLS and YYNGEE. The CDR3 contains 15 residues. In nucleotides, the CDR3 is TGTGCCAGCAGCGTCGACAGGGGAAGGAACAATGAGCAGTTCTTC. Translation gives CASSVDRGRNNEQFF.

The chain recombines TRBV16 with TRBJ1-2, with TRBD1 identical over 9 bases. Germline trimming cut 2 bases from V and 2 bases from J; bases unmatched to any gene: 6. This CDR3 has 16 amino acids. CDR1 is KGHSY, CDR2 FQNENV, per germline. The CDR3 protein is CASSQRKGQGNYGYTF. As DNA, the CDR3 is TGTGCCAGCAGCCAAAGGAAGGGACAGGGAAACTATGGCTACACCTTC.

The rearrangement links TRBV7-9 to TRBJ2-1; 11 positions match TRBD1. CDR1 SEHNR and CDR2 FQNEAQ come from the germline V gene (reference sequence). The V and J ends lost 5 bases and 2 bases, in that order; junction bases with no gene match: 2. CDR3 length equals 15 residues. The CDR3 DNA reads as TGTGCCAGCAGCCAGGACAGGGGGCCCTACAATGAGCAGTTCTTC. Amino acid sequence: CASSQDRGPYNEQFF.

The rearrangement joins TRBV7-9 to TRBJ2-5, with 8 bases matching TRBD2. The CDR3 has 14 amino acids. Germline V gene lookup returns CDR1 SEHNR and CDR2 FQNEAQ (reference sequence). The V gene end was trimmed by 2 bases and the J gene end by 5 bases; junction bases not matched to a gene: 4. CDR3 coding DNA: TGTGCCAGCAGCTTATCGCTAGCGGGTGAGACCCAGTACTTC. This codes for CASSLSLAGETQYF.

The rearrangement joins TRBV6-5 to TRBJ2-3; D may be TRBD1 (6 bases). Germline CDR1 MNHEY, CDR2 SVGAGI. V dropped 6 bases and J dropped 6 bases, with 19 bases sitting between them. The CDR3 sequence is 15 residues long. CDR3 nucleotide sequence: TGTGCCAGCAGCCGGGACATACAGCGGTTGGATACGCAGTATTTT. Residues: CASSRDIQRLDTQYF.

CDR3 loop: CASSQEPRGGSGELFF. CDR3 in DNA: TGCGCCAGCAGCCAAGAACCGCGGGGGGGCAGCGGGGAGCTGTTTTTT. The V gene is TRBV4-3, the J gene TRBJ2-2; 9 positions match TRBD2. The length of the CDR3 is 16 residues. The J segment lost 7 bases and the V segment lost 0 bases, leaving 6 bases of the junction unmatched. Germline lookup yields CDR1 LGHNA and CDR2 YSLEER.

The chain has TRBV7-9 and TRBJ1-1; possible D gene TRBD1, 5 bases. V was shortened by 5 bases and J by 11 bases, with 18 bases between the two germline ends. Germline CDR1 is SEHNR and CDR2 is FQNEAQ (reference sequence). This CDR3 is 13 amino acids long. The CDR3 region is CASSLDGRGEAFF. The DNA of the CDR3 is TGTGCCAGCAGCCTTGACGGGAGGGGTGAGGCTTTCTTT.

This clone came up a few times. In the same sample, other DNA sequences code for this CDR3. The V call is TRBV5-1, the J call TRBJ1-1; TRBD1 matches at 7 bases. The CDR3 sequence is 14 residues long. Germline V gene sequence: CDR1 SGHRS, CDR2 YFSETQ. After removal of 0 bases from V and 1 base from J, the junction contained 0 bases not matched to a gene. Here the CDR3 reads CASSLGTGNTEAFF. CDR3 DNA sequence: TGCGCCAGCAGCTTGGGGACAGGGAACACTGAAGCTTTCTTT. The full variable domain, its missing parts supplied by reference TRBV5-1 and TRBJ1-1, is KAGVTQTPRYLIKTRGQQVTLSCSPISGHRSVSWYQQTPGQGLQFLFEYFSETQRNKGNFPGRFSGRQFSNSRSEMNVSTLELGDSALYLCASSLGTGNTEAFFGQGTRLTVV.

V usage is TRBV28 and J usage is TRBJ1-4, with 12 bases lining up with TRBD1. This CDR3 comprises 14 residues. In germline, CDR1 is MDHEN, CDR2 SYDVKM. The V and J ends lost 6 bases and 8 bases, in that order; junction bases with no gene match: 4. The CDR3 DNA reads TGTGCCAGCAGGGGACAGGGGGCGCAGGAAAAACTGTTTTTT. This sequence encodes CASRGQGAQEKLFF. Filled out from reference TRBV28 and TRBJ1-4, the complete variable domain reads DVKVTQSSRYLVKRTGEKVFLECVQDMDHENMFWYRQDPGLGLRLIYFSYDVKMKEKGDIPEGYSVSREKKERFSLILESASTNQTSMYLCASRGQGAQEKLFFGSGTQLSVL.

The chain employs TRBV7-9 and TRBJ1-6, with 10 bases lining up with TRBD1. CDR3 length: 16 amino acids. Trimming took 5 bases from V and 5 from J; bases not matched to a gene: 6. Germline V gene lookup returns CDR1 SEHNR and CDR2 FQNEAQ (reference sequence). The CDR3, as DNA: TGTGCCAGCAGCCCCGGTGACAGGGGGCATAATTCACCCCTCCACTTT. This codes for CASSPGDRGHNSPLHF.

The chain is built from TRBV5-4 and TRBJ2-7; D possibly corresponds to TRBD2 (5 bases). V lost 2 bases and J lost 0, with 9 bases in between. Germline-derived CDR1 and CDR2 are SGHNT and YYREEE (reference sequence). The CDR3 totals 14 residues. The CDR3 nucleotides read TGTGCCAGCAGCTTAGCGGCAAGCTCCTACGAGCAGTACTTC. Encoded protein: CASSLAASSYEQYF.

This clone was seen only a few times. This chain connects TRBV7-9 to TRBJ1-3; the D gene is possibly TRBD1 (5 bases). Germline V lookup: CDR1 SEHNR, CDR2 FQNEAQ (reference sequence). Trimming stripped 3 bases from V and 2 bases from J, with 11 bases between. The CDR3 has 15 amino acids. This CDR3 is CASSFGQGTGNTIYF. CDR3 sequence (DNA): TGTGCCAGCAGCTTCGGTCAGGGTACTGGAAACACCATATATTTT.

This clone was recorded only once. This chain links TRBV7-9 with TRBJ2-7; 11 nucleotides line up with TRBD1. There are 16 residues in the CDR3. Germline V CDR1 and CDR2: SEHNR, FQNEAQ (reference sequence). Losses at the gene ends were 1 base for V and 3 bases for J; bases not matched to a gene: 5. The CDR3 nucleotides read TGTGCCAGCAGCTTAGTAGTAGGGACAGGGGGCTACGAGCAGTACTTC. Its protein is CASSLVVGTGGYEQYF.

This chain connects TRBV25-1 to TRBJ2-7; 7 nucleotides match TRBD1. Germline-derived CDR1 and CDR2 are MGHDK and SYGVNS. Unmatched junction bases numbered 0, after V lost 4 bases and J lost 0 bases. CDR3 length: 13 residues. This chain's CDR3 is CASSGQGSYEQYF. The CDR3 DNA reads TGTGCCAGCAGTGGACAGGGCTCCTACGAGCAGTACTTC.

The gene calls are TRBV5-1 and TRBJ2-1, with D tentatively TRBD1 (5 bases). The CDR3 is 14 residues long. The ends were cut back, 3 bases at V and 5 bases at J, with 12 bases in the middle. Germline V gene sequence: CDR1 SGHRS, CDR2 YFSETQ. The CDR3 sequence is CASSSRTKNNEQFF. The CDR3 region has the DNA TGCGCCAGCAGCTCCAGGACAAAGAACAATGAGCAGTTCTTC.

This clone occurred once. The V call is TRBV28, the J call TRBJ1-5, with 8 nucleotides matching TRBD1. This CDR3 region has 14 residues. Germline-derived CDR1 and CDR2 are MDHEN and SYDVKM. J gave up 7 bases and V 5 bases, and 7 bases lay outside the gene matches. CDR3 protein: CASSQAGGSQPQHF. CDR3 sequence (DNA): TGTGCCAGCAGTCAAGCAGGGGGCAGCCAGCCCCAGCATTTT.

The chain uses TRBV7-8 and TRBJ2-1; tentatively, D is TRBD1 (5 bases). The V and J ends lost 5 bases and 5 bases respectively, with 10 bases between them. The CDR3 consists of 13 residues. Germline V gives CDR1 SGHVS, CDR2 FQNEAQ. This CDR3 reads CASSPRGDNEQFF. The CDR3 DNA sequence: TGTGCCAGCAGCCCTAGGGGTGACAATGAGCAGTTCTTC. The full variable domain, rest sourced from reference TRBV7-8 and TRBJ2-1, is GAGVSQSPRYKVAKRGQDVALRCDPISGHVSLFWYQQALGQGPEFLTYFQNEAQLDKSGLPSDRFFAERPEGSVSTLKIQRTQQEDSAVYLCASSPRGDNEQFFGPGTRLTVL.

This chain connects TRBV5-4 to TRBJ1-6, with D maybe TRBD1 (5 bases). Trimming removed 0 bases from V and 7 bases from J, with 14 bases in between. This CDR3 is 16 amino acids long. Looked up from germline, CDR1 is SGHNT and CDR2 is YYREEE (reference sequence). The CDR3 sequence is CASSLGAGKENSPLHF. CDR3 in DNA: TGTGCCAGCAGCTTGGGCGCAGGGAAAGAGAATTCACCCCTCCACTTT. Full variable domain (remainder filled in from reference TRBV5-4 and TRBJ1-6): ETGVTQSPTHLIKTRGQQVTLRCSSQSGHNTVSWYQQALGQGPQFIFQYYREEENGRGNFPPRFSGLQFPNYSSELNVNALELDDSALYLCASSLGAGKENSPLHFGNGTRLTVT.

The chain couples TRBV29-1 to TRBJ1-1; 7 bases agree with TRBD1. The CDR3 is 12 residues long. The V gene's germline CDR1 is SQVTM and CDR2 ANQGSEA. V gave up 7 bases and J gave up 4 bases; unmatched junction bases: 6. CDR3: CSGTGEVTEAFF. CDR3 sequence (DNA): TGCAGCGGAACAGGGGAGGTCACTGAAGCTTTCTTT.

The CDR3 sequence: CASSVGGGQGVSEQYF. The CDR3 DNA reads as TGTGCCAGCAGTGTCGGGGGCGGACAGGGGGTGTCGGAGCAGTACTTC. The chain links TRBV2 to TRBJ2-7, with 10 bases lining up with TRBD1. Trimming cost V 4 bases and J 7 bases; bases outside gene matches: 13. This CDR3 region has 16 residues. CDR1 is SNHLY, CDR2 FYNNEI, per germline.

This clone is a singleton in its sample. V and J are TRBV3-1 (or the pseudogene TRBV3-2) and TRBJ1-5; TRBD1 matches at 9 bases. Trimming removed 4 bases from V and 4 bases from J; junction bases left unmatched: 14. The CDR3 spans 18 residues. In germline, CDR1 is LGHDT, CDR2 YNNKEL (reference sequence). CDR3 DNA sequence: TGTGCCAGCAGCCCGACAGGGGGTGATCTCTTATCTAATCAGCCCCAGCATTTT. It yields the protein CASSPTGGDLLSNQPQHF.

The chain uses TRBV5-1 and TRBJ2-2; D uncertain. This CDR3 is 13 amino acids long. With 4 bases removed from V and 5 bases from J, the gap between germline ends came to 9 bases. Germline CDR1 SGHRS, CDR2 YFSETQ. CDR3 nucleotide sequence: TGCGCCAGCAGCCCTCTGTCTACCGGGGAGCTGTTTTTT. It translates to CASSPLSTGELFF. The whole variable domain, filled in from reference TRBV5-1 and TRBJ2-2, reads KAGVTQTPRYLIKTRGQQVTLSCSPISGHRSVSWYQQTPGQGLQFLFEYFSETQRNKGNFPGRFSGRQFSNSRSEMNVSTLELGDSALYLCASSPLSTGELFFGEGSRLTVL.

This clone was seen a single time. This chain uses TRBV2 with TRBJ1-3, with a possible D match to TRBD1 (6 bases). This CDR3 region has 16 residues. The germline V gene has CDR1 SNHLY and CDR2 FYNNEI. V lost 5 bases to trimming and J lost 2 bases, with 16 bases between them. CDR3 nucleotide sequence: TGTGCCAGCAGTCGACTGACGGGGGGCGCTGGAAACACCATATATTTT. It encodes CASSRLTGGAGNTIYF.

This rearrangement joins TRBV12-3 or TRBV12-4 to TRBJ1-1, with no clear D. CDR3 length: 13 residues. Deletions cut 4 bases from V and 11 bases from J, with 17 bases between. CDR3 protein: CASSYRPSEEAFF. The CDR3 region has the DNA TGTGCCAGCAGTTACCGGCCCTCAGAGGAGGCTTTCTTT.